Below, 14 T cell receptor beta chains from the same sample are listed, as sequenced in a study of cytomegalovirus exposure and HLA in healthy donors. PCR employed 60 Vbeta and 13 Jbeta primers. The assay was immunoSEQ multiplex PCR, and TCRdb's table has in-frame clones only and misses some. This sample has about 160,000 clones, with 82% found just once. Sequencing was performed on PBMCs. Every receptor here comes from a man aged 50 to 60 in good health and CMV-seropositive.

V gene TRBV5-5 combines with J gene TRBJ2-1; unclear D gene. This CDR3 spans 12 amino acids. Deletions cut 4 bases from V and 7 bases from J, with 9 bases between. The germline CDR1 and CDR2 sequences are SGHKS and YYEKEE (reference sequence). DNA of the CDR3: TGTGCCAGCAGCCCTATTACTAATGAGCAGTTCTTC. Translation gives CASSPITNEQFF.

V usage is TRBV10-3 and J usage is TRBJ2-7; the D gene is possibly TRBD1 (6 bases). This CDR3 has 14 amino acids. The V end was cut by 2 bases, the J end by 3 bases, with 11 bases between. CDR1 is ENHRY, CDR2 SYGVKD, per germline. The CDR3 sequence is CAISEPQGYYEQYF. The CDR3 DNA follows: TGTGCCATCAGTGAGCCACAGGGATACTACGAGCAGTACTTC.

The rearrangement uses TRBV4-3 and TRBJ2-3, with 7 bases aligning to TRBD1. V gave up 4 bases and J gave up 0 bases; unmatched junction bases: 7. The CDR3 runs to 16 residues. Looked up from germline, CDR1 is LGHNA and CDR2 is YSLEER. CDR3 coding DNA: TGCGCCAGCAGCCCTCTGAGGGGGCAAAGCACAGATACGCAGTATTTT. Translated: CASSPLRGQSTDTQYF.

The V call is TRBV5-1, the J call TRBJ2-7; the match to TRBD2 covers 16 bases. V shed 5 bases, J shed 6 bases, and the junction held 5 bases outside the gene matches. Germline CDR1 SGHRS, CDR2 YFSETQ. The CDR3 runs 15 residues. The CDR3 nucleotides read TGCGCCAGCAGGGTCGGGACTAGCGGGAGGGGCGAGCAGTACTTC. Its protein product is CASRVGTSGRGEQYF.

The chain carries TRBV9 and TRBJ1-5, with D hard to call. The CDR3 is 14 residues long. Germline values: CDR1 SGDLS, CDR2 YYNGEE. Trimming took off 4 bases at V and 4 bases at J, with 12 bases between the two ends. The CDR3 coding sequence is TGTGCCAGCAGCCTTGGAGACGGAAATCAGCCCCAGCATTTT. This codes for CASSLGDGNQPQHF.

The V and J genes are TRBV5-1 and TRBJ2-7; TRBD2 aligns across 10 bases. V gave up 4 bases and J gave up 0 bases; unmatched junction bases: 4. Germline V gives CDR1 SGHRS, CDR2 YFSETQ. The CDR3 sequence is 15 residues long. The CDR3 nucleotides are TGCGCCAGCAGCACCGGACTAGCGGACTCCTACGAGCAGTACTTC. Amino acids: CASSTGLADSYEQYF.

Comment on this clone: A read error is likely, as this CDR3 ends without the conserved phenylalanine or tryptophan. The chain joins TRBV5-4 to TRBJ1-2; D is possibly TRBD1 (6 bases). The CDR3 totals 14 residues. Germline V gives CDR1 SGHNT, CDR2 YYREEE (reference sequence). V gave up 2 bases and J gave up 2 bases, with 10 bases separating them. The CDR3 DNA follows: TGTGCCAGCAGCTTACGGACAGTGAACTATGGCTACACCCTC. Translated, it gives CASSLRTVNYGYTL.

The chain is built from TRBV28 and TRBJ2-7; D possibly corresponds to TRBD2 (6 bases). From germline, CDR1 is MDHEN and CDR2 SYDVKM. V was trimmed by 2 bases and J by 3 bases, leaving 11 bases between them. There are 14 residues in the CDR3. For the CDR3, the DNA is TGTGCCAGCAGTTTAGTCGGGGGAATCTACGAGCAGTACTTC. Its protein product is CASSLVGGIYEQYF.

The chain links TRBV5-5 to TRBJ1-6, with 7 positions matching TRBD1. The V gene's germline CDR1 is SGHKS and CDR2 YYEKEE (reference sequence). V trimming: 4 bases; J trimming: 3 bases; junction bases outside the gene matches: 4. CDR3 length: 15 amino acids. This CDR3 is CASSRRTGYNSPLHF. CDR3 nucleotides: TGTGCCAGCAGCCGAAGGACAGGCTATAATTCACCCCTCCACTTT. Based on the CDR3 plus reference TRBV5-5 and TRBJ1-6, the full variable domain is DAGVTQSPTHLIKTRGQQVTLRCSPISGHKSVSWYQQVLGQGPQFIFQYYEKEERGRGNFPDRFSARQFPNYSSELNVNALLLGDSALYLCASSRRTGYNSPLHFGNGTRLTVT.

This clone was observed a single time. The chain links TRBV29-1 to TRBJ1-1; D not certain. The germline gives CDR1 SQVTM, CDR2 ANQGSEA. V was cut by 3 bases and J by 4 bases, with 6 bases left in between. CDR3 length: 11 amino acids. The CDR3 here is CSVDTGTEAFF. The CDR3 DNA follows: TGCAGCGTTGACACGGGCACTGAAGCTTTCTTT.

V is TRBV9 and J is TRBJ2-7; D might be TRBD2 (6 bases). V gave up 4 bases and J gave up 0 bases, with 17 bases separating them. Germline V gene data show CDR1 as SGDLS and CDR2 as YYNGEE. CDR3 size: 16 residues. In DNA form, the CDR3 reads TGTGCCAGCAGCCGGCGGGATGCTTCATTCTCCTACGAGCAGTACTTC. Translation: CASSRRDASFSYEQYF.

The chain joins TRBV19 to TRBJ1-1, with 9 bases identical to TRBD1. The CDR3 loop spans 16 amino acids. J lost 1 base, V lost 5 bases, and 8 bases had no gene match. CDR1 and CDR2 (germline): LNHDA, SQIVND (reference sequence). The CDR3 here is CASSVDRTGENTEAFF. Here the CDR3 DNA reads TGTGCCAGTAGTGTTGATCGGACAGGGGAGAACACTGAAGCTTTCTTT.

This chain connects TRBV10-3 to TRBJ2-3; 8 bases fit TRBD2. Per germline, CDR1 ENHRY and CDR2 SYGVKD. V was pared by 2 bases and J by 3 bases, with 4 bases of the junction left unmatched. The CDR3 runs to 15 residues. CDR3 amino acids: CAISEGGLETDTQYF. Written as DNA, the CDR3 is TGTGCCATCAGTGAGGGGGGACTAGAAACAGATACGCAGTATTTT.

The chain is built from TRBV4-2 and TRBJ1-2; TRBD1 matches 7 bases. With V trimmed by 4 bases and J by 3 bases, 8 bases remained unmatched. Germline-derived CDR1 and CDR2 are LGHNA and YNFKEQ. The CDR3 consists of 15 residues. As DNA, the CDR3 is TGTGCCAGCAGCCCTACCGGGACAGTGTACTATGGCTACACCTTC. This sequence encodes CASSPTGTVYYGYTF.